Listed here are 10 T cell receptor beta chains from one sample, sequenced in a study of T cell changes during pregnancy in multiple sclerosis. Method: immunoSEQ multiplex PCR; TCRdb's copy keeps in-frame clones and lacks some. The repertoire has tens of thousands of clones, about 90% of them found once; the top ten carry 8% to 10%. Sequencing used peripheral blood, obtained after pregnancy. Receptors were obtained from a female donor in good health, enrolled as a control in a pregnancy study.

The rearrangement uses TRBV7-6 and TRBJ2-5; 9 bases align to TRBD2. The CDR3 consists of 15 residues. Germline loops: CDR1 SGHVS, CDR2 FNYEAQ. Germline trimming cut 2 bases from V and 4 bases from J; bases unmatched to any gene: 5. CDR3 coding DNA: TGTGCCAGCAGCTTATATAGCGGGAGCCCAGAGACCCAGTACTTC. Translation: CASSLYSGSPETQYF.

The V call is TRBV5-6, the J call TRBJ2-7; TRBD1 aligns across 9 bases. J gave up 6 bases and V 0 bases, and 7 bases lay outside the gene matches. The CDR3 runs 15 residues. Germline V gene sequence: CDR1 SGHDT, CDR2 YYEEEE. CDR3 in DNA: TGTGCCAGCAGCTTGGCGGGACAGGGCTTGCGCGAGCAGTACTTC. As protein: CASSLAGQGLREQYF.

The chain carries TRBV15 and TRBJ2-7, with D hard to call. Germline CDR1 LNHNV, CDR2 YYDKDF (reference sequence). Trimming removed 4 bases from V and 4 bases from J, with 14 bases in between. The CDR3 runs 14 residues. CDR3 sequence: CATSTGALGYEQYF. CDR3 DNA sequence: TGTGCCACCAGCACCGGAGCCCTCGGATACGAGCAGTACTTC.

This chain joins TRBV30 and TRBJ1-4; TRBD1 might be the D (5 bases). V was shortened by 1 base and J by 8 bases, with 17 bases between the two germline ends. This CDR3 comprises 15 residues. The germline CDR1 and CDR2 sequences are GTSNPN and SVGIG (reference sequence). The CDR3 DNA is TGTGCCTGGAGTGGGGGCGTAGGGTCAGGCGAAAAACTGTTTTTT. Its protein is CAWSGGVGSGEKLFF. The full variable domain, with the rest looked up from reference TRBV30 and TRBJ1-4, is SQTIHQWPATLVQPVGSPLSLECTVEGTSNPNLYWYRQAAGRGLQLLFYSVGIGQISSEVPQNLSASRPQDRQFILSSKKLLLSDSGFYLCAWSGGVGSGEKLFFGSGTQLSVL.

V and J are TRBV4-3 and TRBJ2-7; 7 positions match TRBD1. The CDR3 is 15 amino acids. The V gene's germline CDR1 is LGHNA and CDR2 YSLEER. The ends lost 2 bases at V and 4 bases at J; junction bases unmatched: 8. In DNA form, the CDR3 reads TGCGCCAGCAGCCAATCCGTGACAGGGCCTTACGAGCAGTACTTC. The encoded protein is CASSQSVTGPYEQYF.

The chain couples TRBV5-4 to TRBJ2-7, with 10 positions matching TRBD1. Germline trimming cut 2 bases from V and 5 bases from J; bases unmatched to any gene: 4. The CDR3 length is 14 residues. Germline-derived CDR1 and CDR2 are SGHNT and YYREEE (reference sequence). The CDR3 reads CASSFPGTGDEQYF. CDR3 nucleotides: TGTGCCAGCAGCTTTCCCGGGACAGGGGACGAGCAGTACTTC.

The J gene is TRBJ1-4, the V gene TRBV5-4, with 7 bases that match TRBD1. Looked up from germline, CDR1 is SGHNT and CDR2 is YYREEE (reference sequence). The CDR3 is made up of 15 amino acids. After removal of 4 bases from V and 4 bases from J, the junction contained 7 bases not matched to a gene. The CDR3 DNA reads TGTGCCAGCAGCCCCGGGGGACAGCTTAATGAAAAACTGTTTTTT. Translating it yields CASSPGGQLNEKLFF.

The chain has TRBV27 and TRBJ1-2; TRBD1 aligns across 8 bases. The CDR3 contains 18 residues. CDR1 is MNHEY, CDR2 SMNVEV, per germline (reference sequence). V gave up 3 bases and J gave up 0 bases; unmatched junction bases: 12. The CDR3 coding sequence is TGTGCCAGCAGTTTCCTCGCAGGGGGCAAGAAGTCTAACTATGGCTACACCTTC. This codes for CASSFLAGGKKSNYGYTF.

The CDR3 DNA reads TGTGCCAGCAGCCCGACAGGATTAAACCCCCAGGATGAAAAACTGTTTTTT. Amino acids: CASSPTGLNPQDEKLFF. The chain is built from TRBV5-5 and TRBJ1-4, with a tentative D call TRBD1 (6 bases). V was pared by 4 bases and J by 6 bases, with 22 bases between. The germline CDR1 and CDR2 sequences are SGHKS and YYEKEE (reference sequence). The CDR3 length is 17 residues.

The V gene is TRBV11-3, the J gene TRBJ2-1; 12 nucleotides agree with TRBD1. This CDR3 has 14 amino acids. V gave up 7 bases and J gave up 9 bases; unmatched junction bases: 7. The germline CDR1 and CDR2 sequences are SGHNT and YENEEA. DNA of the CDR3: TGTGCCAGCAAAAGGGGACAGGGGGCGCCTGAGCAGTTCTTC. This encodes CASKRGQGAPEQFF.